This passage covers 20 T cell receptor beta chains from one sample sequenced in a study of T cell changes during pregnancy in multiple sclerosis. Data came from immunoSEQ multiplex PCR; TCRdb stores just in-frame clones and leaves some out. The profile shows tens of thousands of clones, around 93% of them singletons. Sequences were derived from CD4+ T cells from peripheral blood mononuclear cells, sampled after pregnancy. The receptors shown here come from a female donor with multiple sclerosis, enrolled in a pregnancy study.

This rearrangement joins TRBV5-6 to TRBJ2-4; TRBD1 is a possible D gene (6 bases). CDR1 and CDR2 from the germline V gene are SGHDT and YYEEEE. The V and J ends lost 2 bases and 0 bases respectively, with 15 bases between them. This CDR3 has 17 residues. DNA for the CDR3: TGTGCCAGCAGCTTATGGGGGCGGGCCTTAGCCAAAAACATTCAGTACTTC. Its translation is CASSLWGRALAKNIQYF.

The chain links TRBV11-2 to TRBJ1-1; 8 bases map to TRBD1. CDR3 size: 13 residues. CDR1 and CDR2 from the germline V gene are SGHAT and FQNNGV. After removal of 5 bases from V and 5 bases from J, the junction contained 4 bases not matched to a gene. The CDR3 sequence is CASSKTGGTEAFF. CDR3 DNA: TGTGCCAGCAGCAAAACAGGGGGTACTGAAGCTTTCTTT.

The V gene is TRBV7-2, the J gene TRBJ1-1; TRBD1 aligns across 8 bases. The germline CDR1 and CDR2 sequences are SGHTA and FQGNSA. This CDR3 comprises 17 residues. V lost 1 base to trimming and J lost 4 bases; unmatched junction nucleotides: 11. CDR3 region: CASSLDPGQGRGTEAFF. DNA of the CDR3: TGTGCCAGCAGCTTAGACCCCGGACAGGGTAGGGGCACTGAAGCTTTCTTT.

V gene TRBV19 combines with J gene TRBJ2-7; maybe TRBD1 (5 bases). CDR3 size: 15 residues. CDR1 LNHDA and CDR2 SQIVND come from the germline V gene (reference sequence). The V end lost 5 bases, the J end lost 0 bases, and 14 bases lay between the germline ends. CDR3 nucleotides: TGTGCCAGTAGTCTAGGACATACCAGCTCCTACGAGCAGTACTTC. Amino acid sequence: CASSLGHTSSYEQYF.

The chain joins TRBV6-5 to TRBJ1-4; 7 bases match TRBD1. CDR1 MNHEY and CDR2 SVGAGI come from the germline V gene. Trimming removed 6 bases from V and 5 bases from J; junction bases left unmatched: 9. There are 15 residues in the CDR3. This CDR3 is CASSDRGGVNEKLFF. The CDR3 DNA is TGTGCCAGCAGCGATAGAGGGGGCGTAAATGAAAAACTGTTTTTT.

This clone has just one count. The chain links TRBV15 to TRBJ2-1, with 9 bases matching TRBD2. The CDR3 length is 15 residues. The J segment lost 2 bases and the V segment lost 1 base, leaving 0 bases of the junction unmatched. CDR1 LNHNV and CDR2 YYDKDF come from the germline V gene (reference sequence). In DNA, the CDR3 is TGTGCCACCAGCAGAGGCGGGGGGGCCTACAATGAGCAGTTCTTC. Amino acid sequence: CATSRGGGAYNEQFF.

This sequence joins TRBV29-1 and TRBJ1-2, with D tentatively TRBD1 (5 bases). Per germline, CDR1 SQVTM and CDR2 ANQGSEA. V dropped 2 bases and J dropped 4 bases, with 17 bases sitting between them. This CDR3 region has 15 residues. CDR3 residues: CSVEMGGGQLYGYTF. DNA of the CDR3: TGCAGCGTTGAAATGGGGGGTGGTCAGCTCTATGGCTACACCTTC.

In this sample, this clone turned up once. The chain combines TRBV19 with TRBJ2-1; 11 nucleotides agree with TRBD2. The V gene end was trimmed by 2 bases and the J gene end by 10 bases; junction bases not matched to a gene: 1. CDR1 and CDR2 (germline): LNHDA, SQIVND (reference sequence). This CDR3 spans 13 amino acids. CDR3: CASSIRTSGEQFF. The CDR3 coding sequence is TGTGCCAGTAGTATAAGGACTAGCGGGGAGCAGTTCTTC.

The rearrangement links TRBV11-1 to TRBJ1-4, with D perhaps matching TRBD1 (6 bases). This CDR3 comprises 15 residues. CDR1 is SGHAT and CDR2 is FQDESV in the germline V gene (reference sequence). Trimming took off 2 bases at V and 4 bases at J, with 11 bases between the two ends. The CDR3 region has the DNA TGTGCCAGCAGCTTAAGGGACACAGTTAATGAAAAACTGTTTTTT. It is translated as CASSLRDTVNEKLFF.

The V gene is TRBV7-3, the J gene TRBJ2-1, with 9 bases identical to TRBD2. CDR1 is SGHTA, CDR2 FQGTGA, per germline. The V gene end was trimmed by 2 bases and the J gene end by 8 bases; junction bases not matched to a gene: 4. The CDR3 is 14 residues long. The CDR3 loop reads CASSLRGGADEQFF. For the CDR3, the DNA is TGTGCCAGCAGCTTACGCGGGGGGGCGGATGAGCAGTTCTTC. Full variable domain (remainder filled in from reference TRBV7-3 and TRBJ2-1): GAGVSQTPSNKVTEKGKYVELRCDPISGHTALYWYRQSLGQGPEFLIYFQGTGAADDSGLPNDRFFAVRPEGSVSTLKIQRTERGDSAVYLCASSLRGGADEQFFGPGTRLTVL.

This clone was detected once. The rearrangement joins TRBV9 to TRBJ2-7; 8 bases line up with TRBD1. Germline CDR1 is SGDLS and CDR2 is YYNGEE. V was pared by 2 bases and J by 0 bases, with 4 bases of the junction left unmatched. The CDR3 has 15 residues. The chain's CDR3 is CASSVDRDSSYEQYF. The CDR3 DNA follows: TGTGCCAGCAGCGTGGACAGGGACAGCTCCTACGAGCAGTACTTC.

The CDR3 is CATSPPFSGTGFFGYTF. CDR3 nucleotide sequence: TGTGCCACCAGCCCCCCCTTTTCCGGGACAGGGTTTTTTGGCTACACCTTC. The chain uses TRBV15 and TRBJ1-2, with 9 bases that match TRBD1. The germline CDR1 and CDR2 sequences are LNHNV and YYDKDF (reference sequence). This CDR3 contains 17 residues. Germline trimming cut 5 bases from V and 7 bases from J; bases unmatched to any gene: 17.

The rearrangement links TRBV7-9 to TRBJ1-1; D might be TRBD1 (5 bases). Trimming removed 5 bases at V and 5 bases at J, with 12 bases between. Germline-derived CDR1 and CDR2 are SEHNR and FQNEAQ (reference sequence). The CDR3 consists of 13 residues. In DNA form, the CDR3 reads TGTGCCAGCAGCCCATACCGGGGGACTGAAGCTTTCTTT. This gives the protein CASSPYRGTEAFF.

The chain joins TRBV9 to TRBJ1-4, with D tentatively TRBD1 (5 bases). The CDR3 spans 15 residues. Germline V gene sequence: CDR1 SGDLS, CDR2 YYNGEE. Deletions cut 1 base from V and 4 bases from J, with 11 bases between. CDR3 nucleotide sequence: TGTGCCAGCAGCGTATCCAAGGGGTATAATGAAAAACTGTTTTTT. Translation: CASSVSKGYNEKLFF.

This chain joins TRBV5-5 and TRBJ1-2; D unresolved. Germline lookup yields CDR1 SGHKS and CDR2 YYEKEE (reference sequence). Trimming stripped 2 bases from V and 3 bases from J, with 11 bases between. The CDR3 is 14 amino acids. The CDR3 spells CASSLAQVDYGYTF. In DNA, the CDR3 is TGTGCCAGCAGCTTAGCCCAGGTTGACTATGGCTACACCTTC.

V and J are TRBV13 and TRBJ1-1; 10 bases align to TRBD1. This CDR3 has 14 residues. The germline V gene has CDR1 PRHDT and CDR2 FYEKMQ (reference sequence). V lost 2 bases and J lost 6; bases outside the gene matches: 3. The CDR3 sequence is CASSLPGQGSEAFF. CDR3 nucleotide sequence: TGTGCCAGCAGCTTACCGGGACAGGGGTCTGAAGCTTTCTTT.

The V gene is TRBV7-9, the J gene TRBJ2-7; TRBD1 is a possible D gene (6 bases). Trimming removed 3 bases from V and 5 bases from J, with 14 bases in between. From germline, CDR1 is SEHNR and CDR2 FQNEAQ (reference sequence). The CDR3 consists of 14 residues. CDR3 protein: CASSLGHPGDEQYF. The CDR3 region has the DNA TGTGCCAGCAGCTTGGGACATCCCGGTGACGAGCAGTACTTC.

V gene TRBV9 combines with J gene TRBJ2-3; 11 nucleotides match TRBD2. V dropped 4 bases and J dropped 4; count of bases not matched to a gene: 14. This CDR3 region has 18 residues. Looked up from germline, CDR1 is SGDLS and CDR2 is YYNGEE. As DNA, the CDR3 is TGTGCCAGCAGCCCTACCCCCAATAGCGGGGGGGCCCCAGATACGCAGTATTTT. Protein sequence: CASSPTPNSGGAPDTQYF.

The chain employs TRBV2 and TRBJ1-2; no definite D call. V was shortened by 8 bases and J by 4 bases, with 17 bases between the two germline ends. Germline CDR1 is SNHLY and CDR2 is FYNNEI. CDR3 length: 14 amino acids. The CDR3 DNA sequence: TGTGCCAGCGGCCGCGGGATTTTAGGCTATGGCTACACCTTC. Protein product: CASGRGILGYGYTF.

The chain links TRBV9 to TRBJ1-2, with 9 bases identical to TRBD1. Germline trimming cut 4 bases from V and 3 bases from J; bases unmatched to any gene: 7. The CDR3 extends over 15 amino acids. CDR1 is SGDLS and CDR2 is YYNGEE in the germline V gene. CDR3: CASSSRTGEYYGYTF. As DNA, the CDR3 is TGTGCCAGCAGCTCCCGGACAGGGGAATACTATGGCTACACCTTC. Full variable domain (remainder filled in from reference TRBV9 and TRBJ1-2): DSGVTQTPKHLITATGQRVTLRCSPRSGDLSVYWYQQSLDQGLQFLIQYYNGEERAKGNILERFSAQQFPDLHSELNLSSLELGDSALYFCASSSRTGEYYGYTFGSGTRLTVV.